These 24 T cell receptor beta chains originate from one sample sequenced in a study of blood T cell repertoires in COVID-19. TCRdb's table, derived via immunoSEQ multiplex PCR, lists solely in-frame clones and lacks some. Counted here are 150,000 to 200,000 clones, about 82% occurring once; the ten biggest clones make up over 7%. The sample taken for sequencing was PBMCs or T cells enriched from blood (not recorded which). The source is a woman under 40 who had recovered from COVID-19.

In its sample, this clone was seen once. The V call is TRBV5-1, the J call TRBJ2-3; 7 positions match TRBD1. This CDR3 spans 14 amino acids. The junction had 4 bases not matched to a gene; V was cut back by 3 bases and J by 3 bases. Germline V gives CDR1 SGHRS, CDR2 YFSETQ. The CDR3 loop is CASSSRQGTDTQYF. CDR3 sequence (DNA): TGCGCCAGCAGCTCACGACAGGGAACAGATACGCAGTATTTT.

The chain has TRBV25-1 and TRBJ2-3; D not certain. Germline CDR1 MGHDK, CDR2 SYGVNS. The CDR3 spans 16 residues. With 3 bases removed from V and 0 bases from J, the gap between germline ends came to 13 bases. CDR3 nucleotide sequence: TGTGCCAGCAGTGAGCTGGGCAATCCTAGCACAGATACGCAGTATTTT. Its protein is CASSELGNPSTDTQYF.

This clone was detected only once. An end of the junction differs from the germline gene, which may be a read error. CDR3 DNA sequence: TGTGCTAGCAGCCACGGACAGGGGTACGAGCAGTACTTC. It is translated as CASSHGQGYEQYF. The V gene is TRBV7-7, the J gene TRBJ2-7; 9 positions agree with TRBD1. CDR3 length equals 13 residues. CDR1 and CDR2 from the germline V gene are SSHAT and FNYEAQ (reference sequence).

The chain joins TRBV13 to TRBJ2-7; tentative D call: TRBD1 (6 bases). Deletions cut 1 base from V and 3 bases from J, with 13 bases between. The germline V gene encodes CDR1 PRHDT and CDR2 FYEKMQ (reference sequence). This CDR3 has 15 residues. This CDR3 is CASSLAAGADYEQYF. The CDR3, as DNA: TGTGCCAGCAGCTTAGCGGCAGGGGCTGACTACGAGCAGTACTTC.

J is TRBJ2-1 and V is TRBV9; 8 bases match TRBD1. With V trimmed by 3 bases and J by 0 bases, 8 bases remained unmatched. CDR1 SGDLS and CDR2 YYNGEE come from the germline V gene. This CDR3 comprises 17 residues. The CDR3 here is CASSASGTGSSYNEQFF. The CDR3 nucleotides read TGTGCCAGCAGCGCGAGTGGGACAGGAAGCTCCTACAATGAGCAGTTCTTC. The whole variable domain, filled in from reference TRBV9 and TRBJ2-1, reads DSGVTQTPKHLITATGQRVTLRCSPRSGDLSVYWYQQSLDQGLQFLIQYYNGEERAKGNILERFSAQQFPDLHSELNLSSLELGDSALYFCASSASGTGSSYNEQFFGPGTRLTVL.

The rearrangement links TRBV3-1 (or the pseudogene TRBV3-2) to TRBJ1-3, with D tentatively TRBD1 (6 bases). CDR1 and CDR2 (germline): LGHDT, YNNKEL (reference sequence). Trimming stripped 3 bases from V and 4 bases from J, with 16 bases between. The CDR3 has 16 residues. The DNA for the CDR3 is TGTGCCAGCAGCCATTTCAACAGGGCAGGAGGAAACACCATATATTTT. As protein: CASSHFNRAGGNTIYF.

The chain links TRBV5-5 to TRBJ2-1, with 7 bases that match TRBD2. The V segment lost 2 bases and the J segment 8 bases; nucleotides outside the gene matches: 10. Per the germline V gene, CDR1 is SGHKS and CDR2 is YYEKEE (reference sequence). The CDR3 is 15 residues long. The CDR3 region is CASSLGGSYGDEQFF. DNA for the CDR3: TGTGCCAGCAGCTTAGGCGGGAGCTATGGCGATGAGCAGTTCTTC.

The J gene is TRBJ2-7, the V gene TRBV29-1, with 9 bases identical to TRBD2. CDR3 length: 14 residues. The V gene end was trimmed by 4 bases and the J gene end by 6 bases; junction bases not matched to a gene: 10. Germline V gene data show CDR1 as SQVTM and CDR2 as ANQGSEA. In nucleotides, the CDR3 is TGCAGCGTTGGAGTTAGCGGGAGAGATTCCGAGCAGTACTTC. It encodes CSVGVSGRDSEQYF.

The V and J genes are TRBV7-8 and TRBJ2-5; 9 bases are shared with TRBD1. V lost 5 bases, J lost 5 bases, and 3 bases stayed unmatched. The CDR3 runs 13 residues. Germline V lookup: CDR1 SGHVS, CDR2 FQNEAQ. Here the CDR3 DNA reads TGTGCCAGCAGCCAGGACAGGGGTGAGACCCAGTACTTC. It is translated as CASSQDRGETQYF. Looking up the rest from reference TRBV7-8 and TRBJ2-5 gives the full variable domain: GAGVSQSPRYKVAKRGQDVALRCDPISGHVSLFWYQQALGQGPEFLTYFQNEAQLDKSGLPSDRFFAERPEGSVSTLKIQRTQQEDSAVYLCASSQDRGETQYFGPGTRLLVL.

This chain connects TRBV28 to TRBJ1-1; D call uncertain. The CDR3 extends over 16 amino acids. V was trimmed by 4 bases and J by 1 base, leaving 16 bases between them. The germline V gene encodes CDR1 MDHEN and CDR2 SYDVKM. CDR3 nucleotides: TGTGCCAGCAGTTACCCAGTGAGGGAGGGGAACACTGAAGCTTTCTTT. Translated, it gives CASSYPVREGNTEAFF.

This clone has a single count. The rearrangement joins TRBV9 to TRBJ2-1; weak D call: TRBD1 (6 bases). CDR1 and CDR2 (germline): SGDLS, YYNGEE. V gave up 3 bases and J gave up 3 bases, with 13 bases separating them. This CDR3 has 15 amino acids. Here the CDR3 DNA reads TGTGCCAGCAGCGCAGCCCTGGACAGCTACAATGAGCAGTTCTTC. Translating gives CASSAALDSYNEQFF.

This sequence joins TRBV9 and TRBJ2-1; TRBD2 might be the D (5 bases). CDR3 length: 15 residues. Deletions cut 0 bases from V and 2 bases from J, with 9 bases between. From germline, CDR1 is SGDLS and CDR2 YYNGEE. The CDR3: CASSVDLSAYNEQFF. CDR3 coding DNA: TGTGCCAGCAGCGTAGATCTTAGCGCCTACAATGAGCAGTTCTTC.

This chain links TRBV9 with TRBJ1-3, with D possibly TRBD1 on 6 matching bases. Germline loops: CDR1 SGDLS, CDR2 YYNGEE. The CDR3 contains 15 residues. V was trimmed by 4 bases and J by 8 bases, leaving 19 bases between them. The CDR3: CASSPSTGGADTIYF. CDR3 nucleotide sequence: TGTGCCAGCAGCCCTTCGACAGGAGGAGCGGACACCATATATTTT.

CDR3: CASSRQGVNTEAFF. In DNA, the CDR3 is TGTGCCAGCAGTCGACAGGGGGTAAACACTGAAGCTTTCTTT. This chain connects TRBV2 to TRBJ1-1; 9 nucleotides match TRBD1. The germline V gene encodes CDR1 SNHLY and CDR2 FYNNEI. V lost 5 bases to trimming and J lost 2 bases; unmatched junction nucleotides: 3. CDR3 size: 14 residues.

The chain links TRBV7-3 to TRBJ1-1, with 7 bases identical to TRBD1. Losses at the gene ends were 1 base for V and 8 bases for J; bases not matched to a gene: 13. This CDR3 spans 16 amino acids. Germline values: CDR1 SGHTA, CDR2 FQGTGA. The CDR3 DNA reads TGTGCCAGCAGCTTAAGTCCAGGGGGGAGCCTCAGGGAAGCTTTCTTT. Encoded protein: CASSLSPGGSLREAFF.

The gene calls are TRBV9 and TRBJ2-5, with 7 bases fitting TRBD1. J gave up 1 base and V 3 bases, and 6 bases lay outside the gene matches. The CDR3 extends over 15 amino acids. Germline values: CDR1 SGDLS, CDR2 YYNGEE. Here the CDR3 DNA reads TGTGCCAGCAGCGATAAAAGACAGGGCCAAGAGACCCAGTACTTC. Translation gives CASSDKRQGQETQYF.

The chain employs TRBV19 and TRBJ2-2, with TRBD2 matching over 8 bases. Germline-derived CDR1 and CDR2 are LNHDA and SQIVND (reference sequence). The CDR3 is 18 amino acids. The trim removed 8 bases at V and 0 bases at J, leaving 14 bases unmatched. The CDR3 bases are TGTGCCAGTGCCCCGTGGGGTAGCGGGGCTGCGAACACCGGGGAGCTGTTTTTT. Amino acids: CASAPWGSGAANTGELFF.

The rearrangement joins TRBV7-2 to TRBJ2-7; 10 bases agree with TRBD1. Germline V CDR1 and CDR2: SGHTA, FQGNSA. This CDR3 contains 18 residues. V dropped 0 bases and J dropped 1; count of bases not matched to a gene: 9. CDR3: CASSLAAGTGDFSYEQYF. The CDR3 nucleotides read TGTGCCAGCAGCTTAGCGGCCGGGACAGGGGATTTTTCCTACGAGCAGTACTTC.

The CDR3 reads CASSLTGEGQETQYF. For the CDR3, the DNA is TGTGCCAGCAGCCTGACAGGGGAGGGCCAAGAGACCCAGTACTTC. This chain links TRBV5-6 with TRBJ2-5, with a possible D match to TRBD1 (8 bases). The CDR3 runs 15 residues. Germline V lookup: CDR1 SGHDT, CDR2 YYEEEE. The germline V and J ends were trimmed by 4 bases and 1 base, with 14 bases remaining between them. The full variable domain, in which reference TRBV5-6 and TRBJ2-5 provide the parts outside the CDR3, is DAGVTQSPTHLIKTRGQQVTLRCSPKSGHDTVSWYQQALGQGPQFIFQYYEEEERQRGNFPDRFSGHQFPNYSSELNVNALLLGDSALYLCASSLTGEGQETQYFGPGTRLLVL.

The chain couples TRBV10-3 to TRBJ1-5; 7 positions agree with TRBD1. Unmatched junction bases numbered 7, after V lost 10 bases and J lost 4 bases. The CDR3 runs 13 residues. CDR1 ENHRY and CDR2 SYGVKD come from the germline V gene. The CDR3 region has the DNA TGTGCCACTCTCCAGGGGGAAAATCAGCCCCAGCATTTT. Translated, it gives CATLQGENQPQHF.

The chain joins TRBV7-9 to TRBJ2-1; 9 bases are shared with TRBD1. Germline lookup yields CDR1 SEHNR and CDR2 FQNEAQ (reference sequence). CDR3 length: 15 residues. J was trimmed by 7 bases and V by 5 bases; bases with no gene match: 9. CDR3 sequence (DNA): TGTGCCAGCAGCATCCGGGACAGGGTTGTGAATGAGCAGTTCTTC. This translates into CASSIRDRVVNEQFF.

This sequence joins TRBV3-1 (or the pseudogene TRBV3-2) and TRBJ1-6, with 7 positions matching TRBD1. The ends lost 4 bases at V and 3 bases at J; junction bases unmatched: 6. CDR3 size: 16 residues. The V gene's germline CDR1 is LGHDT and CDR2 YNNKEL (reference sequence). In DNA form, the CDR3 reads TGTGCCAGCAGCCGAGGGACAGCGAACTATAATTCACCCCTCCACTTT. Residues: CASSRGTANYNSPLHF.

The chain uses TRBV6-4 and TRBJ1-1; D call uncertain. The CDR3 contains 14 residues. With 2 bases removed from V and 6 bases from J, the gap between germline ends came to 13 bases. In germline, CDR1 is MRHNA, CDR2 SNTAGT. CDR3 sequence (DNA): TGTGCCAGCAGTGACGGGCCGGGAGCCTCTGAAGCTTTCTTT. Translation: CASSDGPGASEAFF.

This chain uses TRBV2 with TRBJ2-1, with D possibly matching TRBD2 (6 bases). V dropped 5 bases and J dropped 8 bases, with 13 bases sitting between them. Germline V gene sequence: CDR1 SNHLY, CDR2 FYNNEI. The CDR3 is made up of 13 amino acids. In DNA, the CDR3 is TGTGCCAGCAGTACCGCGGGGAAGGATGAGCAGTTCTTC. Translating gives CASSTAGKDEQFF.